These T cell receptor beta chains were read from a single sample in a study of patients and donors after allogeneic stem cell transplantation. TCRdb re-called the RT-PCR reads with MiXCR, one entry per CDR3 protein. The table has about 110,000 distinct CDR3 sequences, less than 45% seen once; the top ten hold around 25%. The sequenced material came from blood, either unsorted or a sorted T cell fraction (not recorded which). All receptors come from a human donor who was either an allogeneic HSCT recipient or a stem cell or donor lymphocyte infusion donor (not recorded which). It is not recorded whose cells these are; they may come from a transplant donor. CDR3s include the opening cysteine and the closing phenylalanine or tryptophan. D genes are given only for firm matches. Clone size appears in some rows only: once, few, many, or a class for an expanded clone.

D gene,clone size,J gene,V gene,CDR3 DNA,CDR3 protein
TRBD1,few,TRBJ1-2,TRBV12-3/TRBV12-4,TGTGCCAGCAGTTTAAGACAGGGAGGCTATGGCTACACCTTC,CASSLRQGGYGYTF
TRBD2,NA,TRBJ2-1,TRBV2,TGTGCCAGCAGTGAAGCGCCTAGCGGGAACGACAAGCAGTTCTTC,CASSEAPSGNDKQFF
TRBD2,NA,TRBJ2-1,TRBV7-2,TGTGCCAGCAGCTCGGTCCGACTAGCGGGAGGGAAATACAATGAGCAGTTCTTC,CASSSVRLAGGKYNEQFF
NA,once,TRBJ2-4,TRBV29-1,TGCAGCGTTGAAAGGGGATCCGAGAGCATTCAGTACTTC,CSVERGSESIQYF
TRBD1,few,TRBJ2-5,TRBV10-3,TGTGCCATCAGTGTCGGACAGGTATACCAAGAGACCCAGTACTTC,CAISVGQVYQETQYF
NA,NA,TRBJ2-2,TRBV6-6,TGTGCCAGCAGTTACTCGATCGGTATCGGGGAGCTGTTTTTT,CASSYSIGIGELFF
NA,NA,TRBJ1-1,TRBV20-1,TGCAGTGCTAGGCGGACAGTGAACACTGAAGCTTTCTTT,CSARRTVNTEAFF
NA,NA,TRBJ1-1,TRBV7-2,TGTGCCAGCAGCTTAGTTTTCCAGATGAACACTGAAGCTTTCTTT,CASSLVFQMNTEAFF
NA,NA,TRBJ1-4,TRBV7-9,TGTGCCAGCAGCTTAGGCGGGGGTTTTGAAAAACTGTTTTTT,CASSLGGGFEKLFF
NA,few,TRBJ2-7,TRBV5-1,TGCGCCAGCAGCTTAAGGCTCTCGGGCTACGAGCAGTACTTC,CASSLRLSGYEQYF
NA,few,TRBJ2-7,TRBV12-3/TRBV12-4,TGTGCCAGCAGTTTCGGAAGCGGAAGTGTTGGTGAGCAGTACTTC,CASSFGSGSVGEQYF
NA,NA,TRBJ1-5,TRBV7-2,TGTGCCAGCAGCTATACCGGCGGCAATCAGCCCCAGCATTTT,CASSYTGGNQPQHF
NA,few,TRBJ1-1,TRBV7-9,TGTGCCAGCAGCTTAGATGACAGACAGAACACTGAAGCTTTCTTT,CASSLDDRQNTEAFF
TRBD1,many,TRBJ1-1,TRBV6-5,TGTGCCAGCAGTTCCCACAGGGGCGGGCGAACTGAAGCTTTCTTT,CASSSHRGGRTEAFF
TRBD1,NA,TRBJ2-6,TRBV20-1,TGCAGTGCCACCTCCTGGGGACAGGTGCAGCGGGGGGCCAACGTCCTGACTTTC,CSATSWGQVQRGANVLTF
NA,few,TRBJ1-5,TRBV28,TGTGCCAGCAGTCCCTCCTGGACAGATTATCAGCCCCAGCATTTT,CASSPSWTDYQPQHF
NA,NA,TRBJ2-1,TRBV20-1,TGCAGTGCCATTTACAATGAGCAGTTCTTC,CSAIYNEQFF
NA,few,TRBJ2-3,TRBV7-2,TGTGCCAGCAGCCCATTATTAGCGGTGGGCACAGATACGCAGTATTTT,CASSPLLAVGTDTQYF
TRBD1,NA,TRBJ1-2,TRBV29-1,TGCAGCGCACAGGGGGCGGGAGGCTACACCTTC,CSAQGAGGYTF
TRBD2,NA,TRBJ2-1,TRBV3-1,TGTGCCAGCAGGACTAGCGGGAGGGGCAATGAGCAGTTCTTC,CASRTSGRGNEQFF
NA,NA,TRBJ1-6,TRBV25-1,TGTGCCAGCAGAGGCTCGGTTTCACCCCTCCACTTT,CASRGSVSPLHF
NA,few,TRBJ1-1,TRBV29-1,TGCAGCGCTACGACAGTCTTGAACACTGAAGCTTTCTTT,CSATTVLNTEAFF
NA,once,TRBJ2-6,TRBV28,TGTGCCAGCAGTTTTACGGGGCACCCCTCTGGGGCCAACGTCCTGACTTTC,CASSFTGHPSGANVLTF
NA,NA,TRBJ2-5,TRBV5-1,TGCGCCAGCAGCTTGGCATGGCAGCCCCAGTACTTC,CASSLAWQPQYF
NA,NA,TRBJ2-5,TRBV29-1,TGCAGCCACACTACAGGGAAGGGGGAGACCCAGTACTTC,CSHTTGKGETQYF
NA,many,TRBJ1-5,TRBV20-1,TGCAGTGCTCAGATCGATACGAATCAGCCCCAGCATTTT,CSAQIDTNQPQHF
NA,NA,TRBJ2-5,TRBV12-3/TRBV12-4,TGTGCCAGCAGTTCCTCCGGAGAGACCCAGTACTTC,CASSSSGETQYF
TRBD1,NA,TRBJ1-1,TRBV12-3/TRBV12-4,TGTGCCAGCAGGCCGAATAGACAGGGTGGTGAAGCTTTCTTT,CASRPNRQGGEAFF
NA,NA,TRBJ2-3,TRBV15,TGTGCCACCAGCAGGGACTTTACGAGCACAGATACGCAGTATTTT,CATSRDFTSTDTQYF
TRBD2,few,TRBJ2-1,TRBV20-1,TGCAGTGCTAGGTATTCAGGGCTAGCGGGAGCCCATGAGCAGTTCTTC,CSARYSGLAGAHEQFF
TRBD2,NA,TRBJ2-2,TRBV19,TGTGCCAGTAGATTCGGCGGGAGAAATCCCGGGGAGCTGTTTTTT,CASRFGGRNPGELFF
NA,few,TRBJ1-1,TRBV20-1,TGCAGTGCTAGATCTGAGGGACAAATAAACACTGAAGCTTTCTTT,CSARSEGQINTEAFF
TRBD2,NA,TRBJ2-7,TRBV28,TGTGCCAGCAGTTTACTCTGGACTAGCCCCTACGAGCAGTACTTC,CASSLLWTSPYEQYF
NA,NA,TRBJ1-1,TRBV6-5,TGTGCCAGCAGTTCCCGGGACGGGAACACTGAAGCTTTCTTT,CASSSRDGNTEAFF
NA,NA,TRBJ2-7,TRBV6-2/TRBV6-3,TGTGCCAGCACTGCAGGGAGATCCTACGAGCAGTACTTC,CASTAGRSYEQYF
TRBD1,once,TRBJ2-7,TRBV5-8,TGTGCCAGCAGGAGAAGGGACAGCTCCTACGAGCAGTACTTC,CASRRRDSSYEQYF
NA,NA,TRBJ2-3,TRBV9,TGTGCCAGCAGCAGGTCAAGCACAGATACGCAGTATTTT,CASSRSSTDTQYF
NA,NA,TRBJ2-7,TRBV28,TGTGCCAGCAGTACAACAGGGTACTACGAGCAGTACTTC,CASSTTGYYEQYF
NA,many,TRBJ1-1,TRBV12-3/TRBV12-4,TGTGCCAGCAGGACAAGGAACACTGAAGCTTTCTTT,CASRTRNTEAFF
NA,many,TRBJ2-7,TRBV6-2/TRBV6-3,TGTGCCAGCAGTTACGTGACAGCCTACGAGCAGTACTTC,CASSYVTAYEQYF
NA,NA,TRBJ2-7,TRBV30,TGTGCCTGGAGTCCCGACCGAGCCTACGAGCAGTACTTC,CAWSPDRAYEQYF